Below, 29 T cell receptor beta chains from the same sample are listed, as sequenced in a study of cytomegalovirus exposure and HLA in healthy donors. Here immunoSEQ multiplex PCR was the method, and the copy in TCRdb shows in-frame clones only, minus some. This sample has about 66,000 clones; nearly 98% occur once, and the top ten carry around 1.5%. Material for sequencing was PBMCs. These receptors were collected from a woman younger than 30 in good health and CMV-seropositive.

This clone was observed once. The V and J genes are TRBV5-6 and TRBJ2-2; possibly TRBD2 for D (5 bases). V dropped 4 bases and J dropped 4 bases, with 11 bases sitting between them. This CDR3 has 14 amino acids. Per the germline V gene, CDR1 is SGHDT and CDR2 is YYEEEE. CDR3 sequence: CASSPGLSTGELFF. The CDR3 coding sequence is TGTGCCAGCAGCCCGGGGTTGTCCACCGGGGAGCTGTTTTTT.

The rearrangement joins TRBV28 to TRBJ2-7, with 11 bases aligning to TRBD2. The CDR3 is 14 amino acids. Germline V gene lookup returns CDR1 MDHEN and CDR2 SYDVKM. After removal of 10 bases from V and 2 bases from J, the junction contained 7 bases not matched to a gene. This CDR3 is CATRAGLAAYEQYF. The CDR3 DNA is TGTGCCACCCGGGCGGGACTAGCGGCCTACGAGCAGTACTTC.

The rearrangement joins TRBV27 to TRBJ1-2, with TRBD1 matching over 7 bases. Germline assignment: CDR1 MNHEY and CDR2 SMNVEV (reference sequence). This CDR3 comprises 14 residues. The ends lost 6 bases at V and 4 bases at J; junction bases unmatched: 8. Here the CDR3 DNA reads TGTGCCAGCAGCCGGGACAGCAAAATCTATGGCTACACCTTC. This encodes CASSRDSKIYGYTF.

The CDR3 region is CASSSYRADSNQPQHF. As DNA, the CDR3 is TGTGCCAGCAGTTCGTACAGGGCGGATAGCAATCAGCCCCAGCATTTT. This chain connects TRBV28 to TRBJ1-5; D is perhaps TRBD1 (6 bases). Trimming pared 4 bases from V and 0 bases from J, leaving 13 bases between. The CDR3 is 16 amino acids. Germline CDR1 reads MDHEN; CDR2 reads SYDVKM.

This chain joins TRBV29-1 and TRBJ2-1, with D perhaps matching TRBD2 (6 bases). Trimming cost V 6 bases and J 0 bases, with 9 bases left between them. This CDR3 has 13 amino acids. Germline V gene sequence: CDR1 SQVTM, CDR2 ANQGSEA. CDR3 bases: TGCAGCGTAGCGGGTTCCTCCTACAATGAGCAGTTCTTC. It codes for CSVAGSSYNEQFF.

This clone was detected only once. The gene calls are TRBV25-1 and TRBJ1-3, with D unclear. CDR3 length equals 15 residues. From germline, CDR1 is MGHDK and CDR2 SYGVNS. V was trimmed by 1 base and J by 0 bases, leaving 7 bases between them. The CDR3 sequence is CASSEWALSGNTIYF. Written as DNA, the CDR3 is TGTGCCAGCAGTGAATGGGCCCTCTCTGGAAACACCATATATTTT. Drawing the rest from reference TRBV25-1 and TRBJ1-3, the complete variable domain is EADIYQTPRYLVIGTGKKITLECSQTMGHDKMYWYQQDPGMELHLIHYSYGVNSTEKGDLSSESTVSRIRTEHFPLTLESARPSHTSQYLCASSEWALSGNTIYFGEGSWLTVV.

The V call is TRBV5-6, the J call TRBJ1-3; 7 bases line up with TRBD1. The CDR3 extends over 16 amino acids. Germline V lookup: CDR1 SGHDT, CDR2 YYEEEE. The V gene end was trimmed by 4 bases and the J gene end by 2 bases; junction bases not matched to a gene: 9. In DNA form, the CDR3 reads TGTGCCAGCAGCCCCGTAGGGACAGCACCTGGAAACACCATATATTTT. This translates into CASSPVGTAPGNTIYF.

This sequence joins TRBV27 and TRBJ2-7; D gene unclear. This CDR3 is built from 14 residues. Germline V gene sequence: CDR1 MNHEY, CDR2 SMNVEV (reference sequence). V shed 3 bases and J shed 2 bases, with 11 bases lying between them. CDR3 DNA: TGTGCCAGCAGTTTCGGCAGGCTTCCCTACGAGCAGTACTTC. This gives the protein CASSFGRLPYEQYF.

This CDR3 is CAGSSGRATTDTQYF. Written as DNA, the CDR3 is TGTGCCGGCTCTAGCGGGAGGGCTACCACAGATACGCAGTATTTT. This chain uses TRBV28 with TRBJ2-3; TRBD2 matches at 12 bases. CDR1 and CDR2 (germline): MDHEN, SYDVKM. After removal of 11 bases from V and 2 bases from J, the junction contained 8 bases not matched to a gene. CDR3 length: 15 amino acids. The full variable domain, in which reference TRBV28 and TRBJ2-3 provide the parts outside the CDR3, is DVKVTQSSRYLVKRTGEKVFLECVQDMDHENMFWYRQDPGLGLRLIYFSYDVKMKEKGDIPEGYSVSREKKERFSLILESASTNQTSMYLCAGSSGRATTDTQYFGPGTRLTVL.

This rearrangement joins TRBV27 to TRBJ1-5; D is undetermined. The CDR3 has 13 amino acids. Per the germline V gene, CDR1 is MNHEY and CDR2 is SMNVEV (reference sequence). Trimming left V 2 bases short and J 6 bases short, with 8 bases between. CDR3 in DNA: TGTGCCAGCAGTTTAGAATCGGGTCAGCCCCAGCATTTT. Its protein is CASSLESGQPQHF.

V usage is TRBV19 and J usage is TRBJ1-1; the match to TRBD1 covers 8 bases. CDR1 LNHDA and CDR2 SQIVND come from the germline V gene (reference sequence). With V trimmed by 7 bases and J by 4 bases, 5 bases remained unmatched. The CDR3 totals 13 residues. The CDR3 is CASNMDRVTEAFF. CDR3 DNA: TGTGCCAGTAACATGGACAGGGTCACTGAAGCTTTCTTT.

This rearrangement joins TRBV6-5 to TRBJ1-4; D call uncertain. The ends were cut back, 0 bases at V and 5 bases at J, with 7 bases in the middle. The CDR3 totals 14 residues. Germline V gene lookup returns CDR1 MNHEY and CDR2 SVGAGI. In DNA, the CDR3 is TGTGCCAGCAGTTACTCGGCCGGGAATGAAAAACTGTTTTTT. It specifies CASSYSAGNEKLFF.

The chain recombines TRBV19 with TRBJ1-1; D gene ambiguous. The CDR3 spans 13 residues. Germline loops: CDR1 LNHDA, CDR2 SQIVND (reference sequence). The germline V and J ends were trimmed by 4 bases and 4 bases, with 10 bases remaining between them. Written as DNA, the CDR3 is TGTGCCAGTAGTACCAAACTACTCACTGAAGCTTTCTTT. The encoded protein is CASSTKLLTEAFF.

The chain links TRBV19 to TRBJ2-2; 7 bases are shared with TRBD1. The V and J ends lost 7 bases and 1 base, in that order; junction bases with no gene match: 6. Germline assignment: CDR1 LNHDA and CDR2 SQIVND (reference sequence). The CDR3 extends over 15 amino acids. As DNA, the CDR3 is TGTGCCAGTACCGCCTGGACAGGGAACACCGGGGAGCTGTTTTTT. This gives the protein CASTAWTGNTGELFF.

The chain is built from TRBV2 and TRBJ1-5; the match to TRBD1 covers 7 bases. The CDR3 runs 16 residues. Germline CDR1 SNHLY, CDR2 FYNNEI. J was trimmed by 3 bases and V by 3 bases; bases with no gene match: 8. The CDR3 loop reads CASSDVGTAINQPQHF. For the CDR3, the DNA is TGTGCCAGCAGTGATGTGGGGACAGCTATCAATCAGCCCCAGCATTTT.

The chain has TRBV5-1 and TRBJ2-1, with 10 bases lining up with TRBD2. CDR3 length: 17 residues. Unmatched junction bases numbered 8, after V lost 0 bases and J lost 5 bases. The germline V gene encodes CDR1 SGHRS and CDR2 YFSETQ. The DNA for the CDR3 is TGCGCCAGCAGCTTGGAGTCTCGGCTAGCGGGAGACAATGAGCAGTTCTTC. Residues: CASSLESRLAGDNEQFF.

The rearrangement joins TRBV7-4 to TRBJ2-1, with 7 nucleotides matching TRBD2. With V trimmed by 5 bases and J by 6 bases, 16 bases remained unmatched. The CDR3 sequence is 17 residues long. CDR1 and CDR2 from the germline V gene are SGHVT and SQSDAQ. The CDR3 nucleotides are TGTGCCAGCAGCGGAAGGGAGGGGCGGGAGTTAGGCAATGAGCAGTTCTTC. Translated: CASSGREGRELGNEQFF. The variable domain in full, with the rest retrieved from reference TRBV7-4 and TRBJ2-1, is GAGVSQSPRYKVAKRGRDVALRCDSISGHVTLYWYRQTLGQGSEVLTYSQSDAQRDKSGRPSGRFSAERPERSVSTLKIQRTEQGDSAVYLCASSGREGRELGNEQFFGPGTRLTVL.

The chain employs TRBV25-1 and TRBJ1-4; D uncertain. V was trimmed by 1 base and J by 2 bases, leaving 11 bases between them. The CDR3 loop spans 16 amino acids. Germline V gene data show CDR1 as MGHDK and CDR2 as SYGVNS. This chain's CDR3 is CASSESVRATNEKLFF. The CDR3 region has the DNA TGTGCCAGCAGTGAATCAGTGAGGGCCACTAATGAAAAACTGTTTTTT.

V is TRBV5-1 and J is TRBJ2-1, with D perhaps matching TRBD2 (7 bases). This CDR3 is built from 15 residues. Trimming took 6 bases from V and 1 from J, leaving 14 bases between them. Germline values: CDR1 SGHRS, CDR2 YFSETQ. CDR3 region: CASKVGGQSYNEQFF. Here the CDR3 DNA reads TGCGCCAGCAAGGTCGGGGGGCAATCCTACAATGAGCAGTTCTTC.

Worth noting for this clone: A junction end diverges from the germline sequence, so it may reflect a read error. V and J are TRBV7-7 and TRBJ2-2; D is undetermined. The CDR3 consists of 16 residues. Germline-derived CDR1 and CDR2 are SSHAT and FNYEAQ (reference sequence). DNA for the CDR3: TGTGCTAGCAGGCCGACACTTGAACGGAACACCGGGGAGCTGTTTTTT. Protein product: CASRPTLERNTGELFF. Combining the CDR3 with reference TRBV7-7 and TRBJ2-2 gives the whole variable domain GAGVSQSPRYKVTKRGQDVTLRCDPISSHATLYWYQQALGQGPEFLTYFNYEAQPDKSGLPSDRFSAERPEGSISTLTIQRTEQRDSAMYRCASRPTLERNTGELFFGEGSRLTVL.

V and J are TRBV6-1 and TRBJ2-5; D may be TRBD2 (5 bases). The V end lost 7 bases, the J end lost 1 base, and 13 bases lay between the germline ends. CDR1 and CDR2 (germline): MNHNS, SASEGT. The CDR3 totals 14 residues. CDR3 sequence (DNA): TGTGCCAGCATAACAGCGGATGCCCAAGAGACCCAGTACTTC. Residues: CASITADAQETQYF.

The V and J genes are TRBV7-6 and TRBJ2-1, with TRBD2 matching over 7 bases. The CDR3 extends over 17 amino acids. Germline V lookup: CDR1 SGHVS, CDR2 FNYEAQ. V lost 2 bases, J lost 0 bases, and 7 bases stayed unmatched. DNA of the CDR3: TGTGCCAGCAGCTTATTAGTACGCGGGAGCTCCTACAATGAGCAGTTCTTC. Its translation: CASSLLVRGSSYNEQFF.

This sequence joins TRBV7-8 and TRBJ2-1; 7 bases agree with TRBD2. V lost 8 bases to trimming and J lost 0 bases; unmatched junction nucleotides: 4. Germline assignment: CDR1 SGHVS and CDR2 FQNEAQ. There are 14 residues in the CDR3. Here the CDR3 DNA reads TGTGCCAGCGGACGGGAGGTCTCCTACAATGAGCAGTTCTTC. This translates into CASGREVSYNEQFF.

The J gene is TRBJ1-5, the V gene TRBV27; a possible D gene is TRBD1 (5 bases). The CDR3 has 12 residues. The germline gives CDR1 MNHEY, CDR2 SMNVEV (reference sequence). V was shortened by 5 bases and J by 5 bases, with 7 bases between the two germline ends. In DNA, the CDR3 is TGTGCCAGCAGTACGGGGGATCAGCCCCAGCATTTT. Residues: CASSTGDQPQHF.

The chain is built from TRBV7-8 and TRBJ2-7, with 9 bases identical to TRBD2. J gave up 5 bases and V 2 bases, and 10 bases lay outside the gene matches. CDR3 length: 16 residues. Looked up from germline, CDR1 is SGHVS and CDR2 is FQNEAQ. CDR3 in amino acids: CASSLLREGLRNEQYF. DNA of the CDR3: TGTGCCAGCAGCTTATTGCGGGAGGGCCTTAGGAACGAGCAGTACTTC.

The gene calls are TRBV29-1 and TRBJ1-2; 7 bases map to TRBD1. This CDR3 is built from 14 residues. V was pared by 1 base and J by 6 bases, with 8 bases of the junction left unmatched. Germline assignment: CDR1 SQVTM and CDR2 ANQGSEA. The CDR3, as DNA: TGCAGCGTTGAAGCCCAGGACAGGAGGAATGGCTACACCTTC. Protein product: CSVEAQDRRNGYTF.

The chain joins TRBV29-1 to TRBJ1-2; D not certain. Germline loops: CDR1 SQVTM, CDR2 ANQGSEA. The ends were cut back, 1 base at V and 10 bases at J, with 13 bases in the middle. The CDR3 totals 12 residues. The chain's CDR3 is CSVEVVLAAYTF. CDR3 nucleotides: TGCAGCGTTGAAGTAGTCCTCGCTGCCTACACCTTC.

The gene calls are TRBV28 and TRBJ2-3, with 9 bases lining up with TRBD2. CDR1 and CDR2 from the germline V gene are MDHEN and SYDVKM. This CDR3 has 15 amino acids. V was pared by 3 bases and J by 4 bases, with 5 bases of the junction left unmatched. CDR3 nucleotide sequence: TGTGCCAGCAGTTTTCTTGCGGGAGGGGCAGATACGCAGTATTTT. Translation gives CASSFLAGGADTQYF. Full variable domain (remainder filled in from reference TRBV28 and TRBJ2-3): DVKVTQSSRYLVKRTGEKVFLECVQDMDHENMFWYRQDPGLGLRLIYFSYDVKMKEKGDIPEGYSVSREKKERFSLILESASTNQTSMYLCASSFLAGGADTQYFGPGTRLTVL.

The rearrangement links TRBV14 to TRBJ2-5; the match to TRBD2 covers 8 bases. V shed 0 bases and J 4 bases; nucleotides not matched to a gene: 7. Looked up from germline, CDR1 is SGHDN and CDR2 is FVKESK. The CDR3 length is 16 residues. CDR3 sequence (DNA): TGTGCCAGCAGCCAAGATCTTACGCTAGCGGGAGAGACCCAGTACTTC. It codes for CASSQDLTLAGETQYF.